This T cell receptor (beta chain) derives from a study of response to subunit inactivated influenza vaccine. Study-level findings and limits: Each seasonal influenza vaccination, the authors suggested, recruits few new T cells.

TCRdb re-derived calls from the RT-PCR reads in MiXCR, one entry per CDR3 protein. The sample contains 200,000 to 300,000 distinct CDR3 sequences, 12% of which appear only once. As regards this clonotype: Its antigen is unidentified.

This CDR3 spans 14 amino acids. Trimming removed 5 bases from V and 4 bases from J; junction bases left unmatched: 6. Germline V gene sequence: CDR1 PRHDT, CDR2 FYEKMQ (reference sequence). The TCR was taken from a man aged 45-65 years who received an inactivated influenza vaccine. This rearrangement joins TRBV13 to TRBJ2-3; 7 positions match TRBD1. Here the sequenced sample was non-naive T cells sorted from PBMCs, taken around 15 days before vaccination. The CDR3 region is CASSKRQGADTQYF. The CDR3 coding sequence is TGTGCCAGCAGCAAAAGACAGGGTGCAGATACGCAGTATTTT.